This T cell receptor (beta chain) was identified during a study of monozygotic twins with inflammatory bowel disease. Whole-study results and caveats: Support for any single strong IBD-associated signal or clonotype was not found.

TCR libraries each used 3500 ng of total RNA. Through template switching, UMIs that included a 6-nucleotide sample barcode were added. Two nested PCRs, around 16 and 10 cycles, amplified TCRalpha and TCRbeta cDNA. TCRdb reprocessed the 5' RACE reads and reports one entry per CDR3 protein, with no DNA. The sample's table shows about 160,000 distinct CDR3 sequences. Germline CDR1 is SGHTA and CDR2 is FQGNSA. The CDR3 spans 12 residues. In the case of this clonotype: Its matching antigen is unknown.

The sequenced sample was blood. V and J are TRBV7-2 and TRBJ1-5; the TCRdb call, TRBD1, lacks DNA for checking. This TCR was recovered from a human donor with ulcerative colitis or Crohn's disease, or a healthy co-twin of an affected twin (not recorded which). The CDR3 protein is CASSLRGQPQHF.